The T cell receptor (beta chain) under discussion was sequenced for a study of regulatory T cells in long-lasting Graves disease. Study background: By definition, persistent Graves' disease involved antithyroid drugs for over 5 years alongside positive TSH receptor antibodies.

V was clipped by 5 bases and J by 0 bases, with 13 bases between them. The CDR3 sequence is 15 residues long. Looked up from germline, CDR1 is MDHEN and CDR2 is SYDVKM. This clonotype was detected many times. Time point given: persistent/refractory GD, antithyroid drugs over 5 years with positive TRAb. From PBMCs, RNA was extracted and then used to make the TCR library. Graves' disease diagnoses used American Thyroid Association guidelines. HTBI primers from iRepertoire and Arm-PCR of CDR3 regions yielded the TCR beta libraries. TCRdb analysed the multiplex PCR reads with MiXCR anew, one entry per CDR3 protein. The sample has roughly 300,000 distinct CDR3 sequences; 20% to 25% are singletons.

The clonotype comes from a female donor with Graves disease. This sequence joins TRBV28 and TRBJ1-1, with no clear D. The sequencing used peripheral blood mononuclear cells (PBMCs), collected when the disease was refractory, from a patient treated with antithyroid drugs. For the CDR3, the DNA is TGTGCCAGCAGTATCACCCCTGGGGTGAACACTGAAGCTTTCTTT. Translated: CASSITPGVNTEAFF.